This TCR beta chain was obtained from a study of shared clonotypes between healthy human individuals. The deep-level immunoSEQ assay was used. Sequenced by immunoSEQ multiplex PCR; TCRdb stores in-frame clones only, minus some. In the table there are more than 2 million clones, around 96% of which are singletons. CD45RO-negative, CCR7-selected cells formed the naive CD8 fraction, which excluded terminally differentiated effector memory CD45RA+ cells. This clone has just one count. Its antigen remains unknown. CDR3 size: 17 residues. J was trimmed by 0 bases and V by 3 bases; bases with no gene match: 5. The germline V gene encodes CDR1 LGHNA and CDR2 YNFKEQ. Study results and limitations: Investigators expected sequencing depth to affect clonotype sharing among donors.

Source material: naive CD8+ T cells sorted from blood. The rearrangement links TRBV4-2 to TRBJ2-6; 7 bases agree with TRBD1. The TCR comes from a man aged 18-30 years in good health. CDR3 region: CASSQGRGFSGANVLTF. CDR3 DNA sequence: TGTGCCAGCAGCCAGGGCAGGGGGTTCTCTGGGGCCAACGTCCTGACTTTC.